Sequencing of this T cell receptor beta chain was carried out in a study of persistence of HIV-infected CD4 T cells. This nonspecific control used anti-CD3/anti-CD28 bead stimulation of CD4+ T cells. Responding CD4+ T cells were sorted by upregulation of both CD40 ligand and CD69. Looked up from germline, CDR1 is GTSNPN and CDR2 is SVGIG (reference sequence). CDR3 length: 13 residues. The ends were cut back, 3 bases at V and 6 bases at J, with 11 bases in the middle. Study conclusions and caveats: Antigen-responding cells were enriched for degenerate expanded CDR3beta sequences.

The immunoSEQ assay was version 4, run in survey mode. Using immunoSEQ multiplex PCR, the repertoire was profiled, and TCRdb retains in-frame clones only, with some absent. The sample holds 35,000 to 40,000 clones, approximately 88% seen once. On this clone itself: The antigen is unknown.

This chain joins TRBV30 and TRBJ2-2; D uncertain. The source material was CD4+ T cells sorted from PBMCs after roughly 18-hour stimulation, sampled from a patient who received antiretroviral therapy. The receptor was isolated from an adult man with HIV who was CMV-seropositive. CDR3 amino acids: CAWRAQVPGELFF. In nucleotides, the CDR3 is TGTGCCTGGAGGGCCCAGGTACCCGGGGAGCTGTTTTTT.